This TCR beta chain was observed in a study of radiotherapy plus CTLA-4 blockade in lung cancer. Broader study findings: Together with interferon-beta, which increased in serum after radiation, early dynamic changes in blood T cell clones were reportedly the best predictors of response.

This CDR3 spans 16 amino acids. Germline V gene data show CDR1 as SGHAT and CDR2 as FQNNGV. V dropped 5 bases and J dropped 2; count of bases not matched to a gene: 7. Concerning this clone itself: The antigen remains undetermined.

Some clones are missing from TCRdb's copy, which holds only in-frame ones; the method was immunoSEQ multiplex PCR. This sample carries around 71,000 clones, approximately 76% of them seen once, and the ten largest clones take about 17%. This TCR was sampled from a human donor with non-small cell lung cancer whose response to radiotherapy plus ipilimumab could not be evaluated. Some clones in this sample may be carry-over from other donors' samples. The chain has TRBV11-2 and TRBJ2-3, with 10 nucleotides matching TRBD2. This sample comprised peripheral blood, obtained from a patient treated with radiotherapy plus ipilimumab. The CDR3 DNA sequence: TGTGCCAGCAGCCCCAGCGGGGGGGCCCCCACAGATACGCAGTATTTT. Translation: CASSPSGGAPTDTQYF.